This entry lists 2 T cell receptor beta chains sequenced from one sample in a study of identical twins. TCRdb independently ran MiXCR on the 5' RACE reads; one entry per CDR3 protein. Of approximately 190,000 distinct CDR3 sequences in the sample, about a sixth were seen once. This sample was shared with a second study, whose subject was T cells expressing NK-cell markers.

The material sequenced was CD8+ T cells sorted from blood. Receptors originate from a woman aged 18-29 years in good health.

This clonotype was observed once. The V gene is TRBV20-1, the J gene TRBJ1-2; a weak D match, TRBD1 (5 bases). V was shortened by 1 base and J by 7 bases, with 7 bases between the two germline ends. This CDR3 spans 11 amino acids. Germline CDR1 reads DFQATT; CDR2 reads SNEGSKA (reference sequence). DNA for the CDR3: TGCAGTGCTAGAGCCCAGGGTGGCTACACCTTC. Protein: CSARAQGGYTF.

This clonotype was seen only a few times. V and J are TRBV6-2 or TRBV6-3 and TRBJ2-1; D is ambiguous. This CDR3 spans 11 amino acids. Germline CDR1 is MNHEY and CDR2 is SVGEGT. V was pared by 0 bases and J by 13 bases, with 7 bases between. The CDR3, as DNA: TGTGCCAGCAGTTACTCCTCGTCTCAGTTCTTC. It translates to CASSYSSSQFF.